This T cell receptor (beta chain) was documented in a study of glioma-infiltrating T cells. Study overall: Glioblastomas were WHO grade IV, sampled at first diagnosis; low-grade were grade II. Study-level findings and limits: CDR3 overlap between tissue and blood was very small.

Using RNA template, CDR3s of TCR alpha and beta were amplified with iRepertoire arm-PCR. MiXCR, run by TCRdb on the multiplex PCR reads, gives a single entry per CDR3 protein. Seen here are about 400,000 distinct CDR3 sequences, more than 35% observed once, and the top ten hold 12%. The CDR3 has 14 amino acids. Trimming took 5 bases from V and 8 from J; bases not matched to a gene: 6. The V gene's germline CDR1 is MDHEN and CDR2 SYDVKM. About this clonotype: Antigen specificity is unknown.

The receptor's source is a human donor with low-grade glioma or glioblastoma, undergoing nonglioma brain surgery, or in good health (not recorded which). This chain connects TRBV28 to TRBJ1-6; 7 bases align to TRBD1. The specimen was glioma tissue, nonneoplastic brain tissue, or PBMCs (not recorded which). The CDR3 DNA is TGTGCCAGCAGTCTGACAGGGAGTGATTCACCCCTCCACTTT. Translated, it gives CASSLTGSDSPLHF.